This TCR beta chain was recorded in a study of control samples from healthy donors and cancer patients. The table came from immunoSEQ multiplex PCR; TCRdb's copy has only in-frame clones and leaves some out. The table records 390,000 or so clones, over 75% of them present only once. What was sequenced was PBMCs. The receptor was derived from a man in his forties or fifties with head and neck cancer.

CDR3 bases: TGTGCCAGCAGCGTAGGAGTAGGGTTGAGTGTGGGTACGCAGTATTTT. Amino acid sequence: CASSVGVGLSVGTQYF. The chain links TRBV9 to TRBJ2-3, with D uncertain. The CDR3 runs to 16 residues. The V and J ends lost 0 bases and 8 bases respectively, with 19 bases between them. CDR1 is SGDLS, CDR2 YYNGEE, per germline. The variable domain in full, with the rest retrieved from reference TRBV9 and TRBJ2-3, is DSGVTQTPKHLITATGQRVTLRCSPRSGDLSVYWYQQSLDQGLQFLIQYYNGEERAKGNILERFSAQQFPDLHSELNLSSLELGDSALYFCASSVGVGLSVGTQYFGPGTRLTVL.